The rows below give T cell receptor beta chains drawn from one sample of a study of monozygotic twins with inflammatory bowel disease. TCRdb reprocessed the 5' RACE reads, with one entry per CDR3 protein and no DNA. The table lists approximately 420,000 distinct CDR3 sequences. Sequencing was carried out using blood. Receptor source: a human donor with ulcerative colitis or Crohn's disease, or a healthy co-twin of an affected twin (not recorded which). Each CDR3 is given with its conserved first and last residue. Each record gives: J gene, V gene, CDR3 protein.

>TRBJ1-4|TRBV6-5
CASSSTNEKLFF
>TRBJ1-1|TRBV27
CASRKPGGSDTEAFF
>TRBJ1-2|TRBV19
CASAGTAYGYTF
>TRBJ1-2|TRBV7-2
CASSEGGQGARGYTF
>TRBJ2-3|TRBV6-2/TRBV6-3
CASSWTSGTPDTQYF
>TRBJ2-7|TRBV30
CAWSVGRLGYEQYF
>TRBJ2-1|TRBV29-1
CSVEEIAGWGF
>TRBJ2-7|TRBV15
CATSRDIRAREQYF
>TRBJ1-4|TRBV6-1
CASIFGGANEKLFF
>TRBJ2-5|TRBV5-1
CASSLSGGSQETQYF
>TRBJ1-2|TRBV7-2
CASSLVRQTYGYTF
>TRBJ2-1|TRBV20-1
CSAPNLGGQYNEQFF
>TRBJ2-1|TRBV3-1
CASSQEGRLAGFYNEQFF
>TRBJ2-5|TRBV3-1
CASSREDRGQETQYF
>TRBJ2-3|TRBV6-4
CASKPHGVAGNTQYF
>TRBJ2-7|TRBV5-1
CASSLVTAAYEQYF
>TRBJ1-2|TRBV5-1
CASSLEGAGGYTF
>TRBJ1-2|TRBV28
CASIPAGTGALNYGYTF
>TRBJ1-5|TRBV19
CASSREEGLASNQPQHF
>TRBJ2-5|TRBV3-1
CASSQGSPGLRQETQYF
>TRBJ2-2|TRBV5-4
CASSLSWRASGRTGELFF
>TRBJ1-4|TRBV7-8
CASSPQGWHEKLFF
>TRBJ2-5|TRBV10-3
CAISETDRGLEETQYF
>TRBJ2-5|TRBV30
CAWRGLSAGTQYF
>TRBJ2-3|TRBV5-1
CASTAGSTDTQNF
>TRBJ2-1|TRBV18
CASSRAGQISSNNEQFF
>TRBJ2-1|TRBV10-3
CATGDRPNEQFF
>TRBJ2-3|TRBV28
CANSLPGHSKGDTQYF
>TRBJ1-4|TRBV12-3/TRBV12-4
CASSSPGQGREEKLFF
>TRBJ2-7|TRBV7-2
CASSLAVAVSSYEQYF